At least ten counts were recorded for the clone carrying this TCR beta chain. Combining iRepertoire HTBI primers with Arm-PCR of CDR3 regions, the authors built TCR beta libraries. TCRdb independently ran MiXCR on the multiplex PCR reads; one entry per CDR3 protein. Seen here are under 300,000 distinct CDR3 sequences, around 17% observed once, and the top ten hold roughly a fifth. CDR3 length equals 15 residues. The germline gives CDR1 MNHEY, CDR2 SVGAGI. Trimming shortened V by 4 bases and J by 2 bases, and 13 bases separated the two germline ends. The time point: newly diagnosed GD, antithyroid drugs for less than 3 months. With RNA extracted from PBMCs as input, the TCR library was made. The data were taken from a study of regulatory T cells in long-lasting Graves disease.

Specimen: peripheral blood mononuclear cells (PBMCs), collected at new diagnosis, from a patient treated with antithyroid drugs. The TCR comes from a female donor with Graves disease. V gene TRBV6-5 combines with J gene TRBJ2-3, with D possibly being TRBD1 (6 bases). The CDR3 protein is CASSSADRHTDTQYF. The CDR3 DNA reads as TGTGCCAGCAGTTCAGCGGACAGACACACAGATACGCAGTATTTT.